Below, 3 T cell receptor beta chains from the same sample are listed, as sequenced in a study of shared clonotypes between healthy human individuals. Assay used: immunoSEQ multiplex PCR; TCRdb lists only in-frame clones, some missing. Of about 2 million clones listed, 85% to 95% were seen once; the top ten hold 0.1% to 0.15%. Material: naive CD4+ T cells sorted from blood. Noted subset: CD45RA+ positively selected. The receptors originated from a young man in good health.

This chain's CDR3 is CASSYVSGVTDTQYF. DNA for the CDR3: TGTGCCAGCAGTTATGTTAGCGGGGTCACAGATACGCAGTATTTT. The chain has TRBV6-5 and TRBJ2-3; 8 nucleotides line up with TRBD2. The CDR3 has 15 residues. Trimming cost V 3 bases and J 2 bases; bases outside gene matches: 4. Germline lookup yields CDR1 MNHEY and CDR2 SVGAGI.

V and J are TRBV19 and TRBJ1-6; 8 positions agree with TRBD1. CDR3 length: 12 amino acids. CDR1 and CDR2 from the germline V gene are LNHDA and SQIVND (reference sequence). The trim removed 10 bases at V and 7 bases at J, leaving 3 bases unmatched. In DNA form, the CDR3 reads TGTGCCACAGGACAGGGCAATTCACCCCTCCACTTT. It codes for CATGQGNSPLHF.

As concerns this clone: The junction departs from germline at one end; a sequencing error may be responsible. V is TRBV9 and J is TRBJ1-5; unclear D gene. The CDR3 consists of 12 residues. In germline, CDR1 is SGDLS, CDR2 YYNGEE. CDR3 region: CASGVGNQPQHF. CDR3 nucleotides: TGTGCCAGCGGCGTCGGAAATCAGCCCCAGCATTTT.